The 8 T cell receptor beta chains below come from one sample, sequenced in a study of T cell responses to AZD1222 COVID-19 vaccine. Clones were sequenced by immunoSEQ multiplex PCR, and TCRdb holds only the in-frame ones, with some missing. Here the sample spans roughly 120,000 clones, roughly 90% being singletons. The source was peripheral blood, collected 28 days after the second AZD1222 dose. The receptors come from an adult who received the AZD1222 COVID-19 vaccine.

V is TRBV5-1 and J is TRBJ2-3, with a possible D match to TRBD2 (5 bases). This CDR3 spans 15 amino acids. The V end lost 0 bases, the J end lost 1 base, and 9 bases lay between the germline ends. Per germline, CDR1 SGHRS and CDR2 YFSETQ. Here the CDR3 reads CASSLGSGGTDTQYF. The CDR3 bases are TGCGCCAGCAGCTTGGGGTCCGGGGGCACAGATACGCAGTATTTT.

V usage is TRBV28 and J usage is TRBJ2-3; 12 bases map to TRBD1. Germline trimming cut 8 bases from V and 3 bases from J; bases unmatched to any gene: 9. CDR3 length: 16 residues. CDR1 is MDHEN, CDR2 SYDVKM, per germline. This CDR3 reads CASGVRDRGRTDTQYF. Written as DNA, the CDR3 is TGTGCCAGCGGGGTCCGGGACAGGGGGCGAACAGATACGCAGTATTTT.

The rearrangement links TRBV14 to TRBJ1-6; no definite D call. Per the germline V gene, CDR1 is SGHDN and CDR2 is FVKESK. V lost 0 bases and J lost 6, with 12 bases in between. This CDR3 contains 16 residues. The CDR3 DNA reads TGTGCCAGCAGCCAAGATTTACCGGGCCTTAATTCACCCCTCCACTTT. Translating it yields CASSQDLPGLNSPLHF.

The chain joins TRBV12-3 or TRBV12-4 to TRBJ1-2, with 7 bases that match TRBD1. CDR3 length equals 13 residues. J was trimmed by 8 bases and V by 11 bases; bases with no gene match: 14. The chain's CDR3 is CAVTYRDSYGYTF. The CDR3 coding sequence is TGTGCCGTCACCTACCGGGACAGTTACGGCTACACCTTC.

The chain uses TRBV4-1 and TRBJ2-5; D gene uncertain. The V gene lost 0 bases and the J gene lost 5 bases, with 13 bases spanning the gap. The CDR3 loop spans 15 amino acids. Germline-derived CDR1 and CDR2 are MGHRA and YSYEKL. DNA for the CDR3: TGCGCCAGCAGCCAAGAAGTAGGGAAAGGCGAGACCCAGTACTTC. It codes for CASSQEVGKGETQYF.

V and J are TRBV14 and TRBJ2-6, with 10 bases fitting TRBD1. The V gene end was trimmed by 1 base and the J gene end by 0 bases; junction bases not matched to a gene: 9. Germline CDR1 SGHDN, CDR2 FVKESK. The CDR3 sequence is 20 residues long. For the CDR3, the DNA is TGTGCCAGCAGCCAAGCAGTTGGGACAGGGGCTCTCTCTGGGGCCAACGTCCTGACTTTC. It yields the protein CASSQAVGTGALSGANVLTF.

The chain is built from TRBV3-1 (or the pseudogene TRBV3-2) and TRBJ2-3; 11 bases match TRBD1. The germline CDR1 and CDR2 sequences are LGHDT and YNNKEL (reference sequence). Germline trimming cut 11 bases from V and 4 bases from J; bases unmatched to any gene: 11. The CDR3 runs 15 residues. CDR3 in DNA: TGTGCCTCCTCGCCGGGACAGGGGGGGGCAGATACGCAGTATTTT. Translated, it gives CASSPGQGGADTQYF.

The rearrangement links TRBV11-3 to TRBJ2-1; D is undetermined. The V and J ends lost 3 bases and 5 bases respectively, with 5 bases between them. Germline CDR1 reads SGHNT; CDR2 reads YENEEA. The length of the CDR3 is 12 residues. CDR3 region: CASSFKDNEQFF. In nucleotides, the CDR3 is TGTGCCAGCAGCTTCAAAGACAATGAGCAGTTCTTC.